The 31 T cell receptor beta chains reported below all come from one sample, sequenced in a study of beta chain features in type 1 diabetes. Reverse transcribing all isolated RNA meant expressed TCRB transcripts were sequenced. Sequencing used immunoSEQ multiplex PCR; TCRdb keeps in-frame clones, though not all of them. This sample has fewer than 650,000 clones, with about 14% found just once. The material sequenced was naive CD4+ T cells from blood. The receptors come from a man aged 18 to 29 in good health.

The chain recombines TRBV28 with TRBJ2-3; 7 bases are a match to TRBD1. This CDR3 is built from 15 residues. Germline CDR1 and CDR2: MDHEN and SYDVKM. V lost 3 bases and J lost 1; bases outside the gene matches: 4. CDR3 residues: CASSLPGTGTDTQYF. In nucleotides, the CDR3 is TGTGCCAGCAGTTTGCCCGGGACAGGCACAGATACGCAGTATTTT.

This CDR3 reads CASSHGSRAGTDTQYF. In DNA form, the CDR3 reads TGTGCCAGCAGCCATGGGTCCCGCGCGGGCACAGATACGCAGTATTTT. This rearrangement joins TRBV6-6 to TRBJ2-3, with D unresolved. The germline V and J ends were trimmed by 6 bases and 1 base, with 17 bases remaining between them. Germline V gene data show CDR1 as MNHNY and CDR2 as SVGAGI (reference sequence). This CDR3 spans 16 amino acids.

V and J are TRBV4-2 and TRBJ2-5; D perhaps matches TRBD1 (6 bases). The CDR3 contains 14 residues. V lost 1 base and J lost 6, with 12 bases in between. Germline V gene data show CDR1 as LGHNA and CDR2 as YNFKEQ. The chain's CDR3 is CASSQVWGTKTQYF. The DNA for the CDR3 is TGTGCCAGCAGCCAAGTTTGGGGGACAAAGACCCAGTACTTC.

The chain joins TRBV7-6 to TRBJ1-3; TRBD1 aligns across 10 bases. Losses at the gene ends were 4 bases for V and 1 base for J; bases not matched to a gene: 4. This CDR3 has 16 residues. The germline V gene encodes CDR1 SGHVS and CDR2 FNYEAQ. The CDR3 nucleotides are TGTGCCAGCAGCTGGGGGACAGGGGAGTCTGGAAACACCATATATTTT. Protein product: CASSWGTGESGNTIYF. Complete variable domain (other parts from reference TRBV7-6 and TRBJ1-3): GAGVSQSPRYKVTKRGQDVALRCDPISGHVSLYWYRQALGQGPEFLTYFNYEAQQDKSGLPNDRFSAERPEGSISTLTIQRTEQRDSAMYRCASSWGTGESGNTIYFGEGSWLTVV.

A few counts support this clone. The rearrangement joins TRBV7-2 to TRBJ2-5; D uncertain. V lost 5 bases and J 3 bases, leaving 7 bases between the germline ends. The CDR3 extends over 12 amino acids. Germline CDR1 is SGHTA and CDR2 is FQGNSA. CDR3 in amino acids: CASSPSEETQYF. Written as DNA, the CDR3 is TGTGCCAGCAGCCCCAGTGAAGAGACCCAGTACTTC.

This clone was counted between two and nine times. V gene TRBV7-9 combines with J gene TRBJ1-2, with no clear D. The CDR3 has 12 residues. Per the germline V gene, CDR1 is SEHNR and CDR2 is FQNEAQ (reference sequence). V was pared by 2 bases and J by 8 bases, with 9 bases between. In DNA form, the CDR3 reads TGTGCCAGCAGCTTATCTACTGGGGGCTACACCTTC. It encodes CASSLSTGGYTF.

This clone was seen only a few times. This chain links TRBV4-3 with TRBJ2-7; tentative D call: TRBD2 (7 bases). V lost 1 base and J lost 2, with 15 bases in between. The CDR3 length is 16 residues. Germline V gene lookup returns CDR1 LGHNA and CDR2 YSLEER. The CDR3 bases are TGCGCCAGCAGCCAAGGTTTAGTAGGGGGGGCCTACGAGCAGTACTTC. Amino acid sequence: CASSQGLVGGAYEQYF.

The rearrangement links TRBV20-1 to TRBJ2-7, with D unclear. Germline assignment: CDR1 DFQATT and CDR2 SNEGSKA (reference sequence). Trimming took off 2 bases at V and 6 bases at J, with 8 bases between the two ends. The CDR3 consists of 11 residues. CDR3 residues: CSARRVSEQYF. CDR3 sequence (DNA): TGCAGTGCTAGACGGGTGAGCGAGCAGTACTTC.

This sequence joins TRBV19 and TRBJ1-2; 8 bases map to TRBD1. The V gene's germline CDR1 is LNHDA and CDR2 SQIVND (reference sequence). The CDR3 is 15 residues long. The ends lost 2 bases at V and 2 bases at J; junction bases unmatched: 4. The CDR3 protein is CASSITTGANYGYTF. The CDR3 DNA follows: TGTGCCAGTAGTATAACGACAGGGGCCAACTATGGCTACACCTTC.

This clone was detected only a few times. This chain connects TRBV29-1 to TRBJ1-2; weak D call: TRBD1 (6 bases). The CDR3 has 12 residues. Germline lookup yields CDR1 SQVTM and CDR2 ANQGSEA. The V end was cut by 5 bases, the J end by 4 bases, with 11 bases between. DNA of the CDR3: TGCAGCGTTCAGGGGTTTGCCTATGGCTACACCTTC. Protein product: CSVQGFAYGYTF.

This clone was seen a few times. J is TRBJ1-1 and V is TRBV7-3; TRBD1 is a possible D gene (5 bases). V lost 4 bases and J 4 bases, leaving 16 bases between the germline ends. This CDR3 comprises 15 residues. CDR1 SGHTA and CDR2 FQGTGA come from the germline V gene. CDR3 nucleotides: TGTGCCAGCAGCTCCCGCCCAGGGAAGGGCACTGAAGCTTTCTTT. Residues: CASSSRPGKGTEAFF.

This rearrangement joins TRBV9 to TRBJ1-4, with D maybe TRBD1 (5 bases). There are 14 residues in the CDR3. Germline loops: CDR1 SGDLS, CDR2 YYNGEE. With 0 bases removed from V and 6 bases from J, the gap between germline ends came to 9 bases. CDR3 residues: CASSVEGRHEKLFF. CDR3 DNA sequence: TGTGCCAGCAGCGTAGAGGGGCGGCATGAAAAACTGTTTTTT.

The chain recombines TRBV7-2 with TRBJ2-5; a weak D match, TRBD2 (5 bases). Germline V gene data show CDR1 as SGHTA and CDR2 as FQGNSA. Trimming shortened V by 0 bases and J by 7 bases, and 15 bases separated the two germline ends. This CDR3 is built from 15 residues. The CDR3 sequence: CASSLAGGGSGTQYF. The CDR3, as DNA: TGTGCCAGCAGCTTAGCCGGCGGAGGATCGGGGACCCAGTACTTC.

There are many counts of this clone. The chain recombines TRBV30 with TRBJ2-2; D is tentatively TRBD1 or TRBD2 (6 bases each). The CDR3 consists of 15 residues. From germline, CDR1 is GTSNPN and CDR2 SVGIG (reference sequence). V lost 0 bases to trimming and J lost 3 bases, with 11 bases between them. The CDR3 sequence is CAWSVGGPHTGELFF. The CDR3, as DNA: TGTGCCTGGAGTGTAGGGGGGCCCCACACCGGGGAGCTGTTTTTT. The whole variable domain, filled in from reference TRBV30 and TRBJ2-2, reads SQTIHQWPATLVQPVGSPLSLECTVEGTSNPNLYWYRQAAGRGLQLLFYSVGIGQISSEVPQNLSASRPQDRQFILSSKKLLLSDSGFYLCAWSVGGPHTGELFFGEGSRLTVL.

The chain employs TRBV25-1 and TRBJ2-7, with D unresolved. The CDR3 spans 13 residues. From germline, CDR1 is MGHDK and CDR2 SYGVNS. The V gene lost 6 bases and the J gene lost 2 bases, with 11 bases spanning the gap. In DNA form, the CDR3 reads TGTGCCAGCAGAGCTGACAAGACCTACGAGCAGTACTTC. Translated: CASRADKTYEQYF.

The chain combines TRBV9 with TRBJ1-1; D call uncertain. The CDR3 is 14 amino acids. CDR1 SGDLS and CDR2 YYNGEE come from the germline V gene. V shed 0 bases and J shed 2 bases, with 8 bases lying between them. CDR3 sequence reads: CASSVDSSNTEAFF. CDR3 DNA sequence: TGTGCCAGCAGCGTAGATTCCTCCAACACTGAAGCTTTCTTT.

J is TRBJ2-6 and V is TRBV5-1; tentatively, D is TRBD1 (6 bases). This CDR3 spans 15 amino acids. Germline CDR1 and CDR2: SGHRS and YFSETQ. Trimming pared 7 bases from V and 4 bases from J, leaving 15 bases between. CDR3 amino acids: CASGEQGTGANVLTF. DNA of the CDR3: TGCGCCAGCGGTGAACAGGGTACAGGGGCCAACGTCCTGACTTTC. The variable domain in full, with the rest retrieved from reference TRBV5-1 and TRBJ2-6, is KAGVTQTPRYLIKTRGQQVTLSCSPISGHRSVSWYQQTPGQGLQFLFEYFSETQRNKGNFPGRFSGRQFSNSRSEMNVSTLELGDSALYLCASGEQGTGANVLTFGAGSRLTVL.

The V call is TRBV5-4, the J call TRBJ1-1, with 7 bases identical to TRBD1. CDR1 SGHNT and CDR2 YYREEE come from the germline V gene (reference sequence). The CDR3 is made up of 16 amino acids. Trimming removed 4 bases from V and 0 bases from J; junction bases left unmatched: 9. CDR3 loop: CASSTFDRVMNTEAFF. The CDR3 DNA follows: TGTGCCAGCAGCACCTTTGACAGGGTAATGAACACTGAAGCTTTCTTT.

This clone has just a few counts. The rearrangement joins TRBV25-1 to TRBJ2-2, with 10 bases matching TRBD1. V gave up 3 bases and J gave up 6 bases; unmatched junction bases: 4. CDR1 MGHDK and CDR2 SYGVNS come from the germline V gene. This CDR3 is built from 15 residues. CDR3 region: CASSDPGTGAGELFF. CDR3 DNA sequence: TGTGCCAGCAGTGACCCCGGGACAGGGGCCGGGGAGCTGTTTTTT.

The rearrangement links TRBV7-2 to TRBJ1-1; no clear D gene. The ends were cut back, 4 bases at V and 8 bases at J, with 8 bases in the middle. Germline V gene lookup returns CDR1 SGHTA and CDR2 FQGNSA. The CDR3 extends over 11 amino acids. CDR3 protein: CASSSSWEAFF. As DNA, the CDR3 is TGTGCCAGCAGCTCCTCGTGGGAAGCTTTCTTT.

The chain is built from TRBV10-3 and TRBJ1-1; D not certain. The V end was cut by 6 bases, the J end by 3 bases, with 11 bases between. Germline-derived CDR1 and CDR2 are ENHRY and SYGVKD. CDR3 length: 13 amino acids. CDR3: CAIRVGLDTEAFF. CDR3 nucleotides: TGTGCCATCAGAGTTGGATTGGACACTGAAGCTTTCTTT.

The V gene is TRBV4-2, the J gene TRBJ1-5; D possibly corresponds to TRBD1 (5 bases). With 1 base removed from V and 0 bases from J, the gap between germline ends came to 22 bases. The CDR3 length is 20 residues. Germline V lookup: CDR1 LGHNA, CDR2 YNFKEQ. The CDR3 is CASSQVIPGLDSNSNQPQHF. The CDR3 DNA is TGTGCCAGCAGCCAAGTTATCCCGGGACTTGATTCGAATAGCAATCAGCCCCAGCATTTT.

This clone was observed a few times. The chain carries TRBV19 and TRBJ2-2; TRBD1 aligns across 7 bases. J lost 7 bases, V lost 6 bases, and 11 bases had no gene match. This CDR3 is 15 amino acids long. In germline, CDR1 is LNHDA, CDR2 SQIVND (reference sequence). The CDR3 region is CASRKTGSKDGELFF. The CDR3 nucleotides are TGTGCCAGTAGAAAGACAGGGTCGAAAGACGGGGAGCTGTTTTTT.

The J gene is TRBJ1-2, the V gene TRBV10-3; 10 bases agree with TRBD1. Losses at the gene ends were 8 bases for V and 5 bases for J; bases not matched to a gene: 11. Germline CDR1 ENHRY, CDR2 SYGVKD. The CDR3 is 15 amino acids. The CDR3 nucleotides are TGTGCCATCGCAGGCCCCGACAGGGGGCATTATGGCTACACCTTC. The encoded protein is CAIAGPDRGHYGYTF.

J is TRBJ2-3 and V is TRBV7-2, with 10 bases aligning to TRBD2. This CDR3 is built from 14 residues. Germline V gene data show CDR1 as SGHTA and CDR2 as FQGNSA. The V segment lost 5 bases and the J segment 7 bases; nucleotides outside the gene matches: 6. The CDR3 reads CASSGTSAVYTQYF. The CDR3 DNA is TGTGCCAGCAGCGGGACTAGCGCGGTATATACGCAGTATTTT.

This chain links TRBV9 with TRBJ2-5; 12 nucleotides align to TRBD2. V lost 0 bases to trimming and J lost 5 bases; unmatched junction nucleotides: 5. The germline V gene encodes CDR1 SGDLS and CDR2 YYNGEE. The CDR3 extends over 16 amino acids. The CDR3 DNA sequence: TGTGCCAGCAGCGTAGGGACTAGCGGGATCGGGGAGACCCAGTACTTC. This encodes CASSVGTSGIGETQYF.

The CDR3 bases are TGCGCCAGCAGCCCCGGACAGGGTTATAGTAATGGCTACACCTTC. Its translation is CASSPGQGYSNGYTF. This chain uses TRBV4-3 with TRBJ1-2; 8 positions agree with TRBD1. V gave up 4 bases and J gave up 6 bases; unmatched junction bases: 10. The CDR3 covers 15 residues. Germline V gene data show CDR1 as LGHNA and CDR2 as YSLEER.

This chain uses TRBV18 with TRBJ2-5, with 7 bases aligning to TRBD1. The V gene's germline CDR1 is KGHSH and CDR2 LQKENI. The CDR3 runs to 14 residues. V was clipped by 1 base and J by 4 bases; unmatched bases: 3. CDR3 nucleotide sequence: TGTGCCAGCTCACCACAAAGGGGGCGAGAGACCCAGTACTTC. This gives the protein CASSPQRGRETQYF.

The rearrangement links TRBV5-1 to TRBJ2-2; TRBD1 agrees at 8 bases. J lost 6 bases, V lost 4 bases, and 2 bases had no gene match. The CDR3 sequence is 13 residues long. CDR1 and CDR2 from the germline V gene are SGHRS and YFSETQ. The CDR3 DNA sequence: TGCGCCAGCAGCCAGACAGGGGCCGGGGAGCTGTTTTTT. Translating gives CASSQTGAGELFF.

There are a few counts of this clone. V is TRBV7-9 and J is TRBJ1-2; D gene uncertain. The germline V gene encodes CDR1 SEHNR and CDR2 FQNEAQ (reference sequence). The CDR3 is 13 residues long. Deletions cut 1 base from V and 7 bases from J, with 10 bases between. CDR3 loop: CASSLEWVFGYTF. The CDR3 nucleotides are TGTGCCAGCAGCTTAGAGTGGGTGTTTGGCTACACCTTC.

The gene calls are TRBV19 and TRBJ2-7; 7 nucleotides agree with TRBD1. CDR3 size: 15 residues. Germline assignment: CDR1 LNHDA and CDR2 SQIVND (reference sequence). V shed 5 bases, J shed 0 bases, and the junction held 7 bases outside the gene matches. The chain's CDR3 is CASSLDRALSYEQYF. The CDR3 DNA is TGTGCCAGTAGTCTCGACAGGGCCCTCTCCTACGAGCAGTACTTC.